Only one count was recorded for the clone carrying this T cell receptor (beta chain). The antigen is not known. The ends were cut back, 0 bases at V and 7 bases at J, with 12 bases in the middle. Germline V CDR1 and CDR2: WSHSY, SAAADI. The CDR3 contains 14 residues. TCRdb keeps only in-frame clones here, not all; method: immunoSEQ multiplex PCR. The sample has tens of thousands of clones, around four fifths seen once. This entry comes from a study of chemoradiotherapy in HPV16-positive cancers. Study-wide points: In HPV16-positive patients, HPV-responsive T-cell expansion tracked better recurrence-free survival. HPV-specific T cells were functionally defined from only two HPV16-positive patients.

Material: blood, obtained from a patient who underwent chemoradiotherapy. The sequence was collected from a human donor with HPV-associated anogenital cancer. The chain has TRBV10-2 and TRBJ1-2; D unclear. The CDR3 DNA is TGCGCCAGCAGTGAGTCACGATCCGAACGTGGCTACACCTTC. Its translation: CASSESRSERGYTF.